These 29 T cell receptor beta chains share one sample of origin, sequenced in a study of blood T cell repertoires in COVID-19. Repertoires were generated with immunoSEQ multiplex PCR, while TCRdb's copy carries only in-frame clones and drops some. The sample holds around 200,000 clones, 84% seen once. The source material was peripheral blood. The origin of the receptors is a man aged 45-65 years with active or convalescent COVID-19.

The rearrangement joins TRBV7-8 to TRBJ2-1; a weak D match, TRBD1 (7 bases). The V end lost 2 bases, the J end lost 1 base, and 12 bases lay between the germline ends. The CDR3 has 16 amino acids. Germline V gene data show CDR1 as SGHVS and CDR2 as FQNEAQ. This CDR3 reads CASSLIQGGSYNEQFF. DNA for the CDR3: TGTGCCAGCAGCTTAATCCAGGGGGGTTCCTACAATGAGCAGTTCTTC.

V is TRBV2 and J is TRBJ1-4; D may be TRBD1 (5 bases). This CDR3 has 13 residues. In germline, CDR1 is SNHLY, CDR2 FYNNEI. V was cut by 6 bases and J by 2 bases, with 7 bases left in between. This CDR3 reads CASRRGTNEKLFF. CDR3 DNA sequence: TGTGCCAGCAGAAGGGGTACTAATGAAAAACTGTTTTTT.

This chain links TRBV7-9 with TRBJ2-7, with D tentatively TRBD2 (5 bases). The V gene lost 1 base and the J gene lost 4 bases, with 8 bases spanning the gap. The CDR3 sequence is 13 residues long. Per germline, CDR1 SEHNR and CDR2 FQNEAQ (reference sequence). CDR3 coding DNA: TGTGCCAGCAGCTTAGGTAGGGAGTACGAGCAGTACTTC. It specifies CASSLGREYEQYF.

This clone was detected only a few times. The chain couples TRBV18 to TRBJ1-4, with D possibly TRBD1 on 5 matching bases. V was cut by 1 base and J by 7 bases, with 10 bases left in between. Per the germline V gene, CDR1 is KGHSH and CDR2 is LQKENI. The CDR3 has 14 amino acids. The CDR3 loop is CASSPLGVGEKLFF. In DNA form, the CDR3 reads TGTGCCAGCTCACCACTAGGGGTGGGTGAAAAACTGTTTTTT.

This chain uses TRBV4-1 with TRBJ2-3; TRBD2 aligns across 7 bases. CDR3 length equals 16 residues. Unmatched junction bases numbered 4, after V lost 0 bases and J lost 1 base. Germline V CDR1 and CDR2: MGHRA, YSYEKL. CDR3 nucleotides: TGCGCCAGCAGCCAAGAATTAGGGAGGGGCACAGATACGCAGTATTTT. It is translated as CASSQELGRGTDTQYF.

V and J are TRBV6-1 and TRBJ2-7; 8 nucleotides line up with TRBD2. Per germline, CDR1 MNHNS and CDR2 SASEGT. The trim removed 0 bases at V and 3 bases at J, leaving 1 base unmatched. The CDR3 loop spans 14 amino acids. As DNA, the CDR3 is TGTGCCAGCAGTGAAGCAGCGGGGGACTACGAGCAGTACTTC. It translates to CASSEAAGDYEQYF.

CDR3 in amino acids: CASGGLAGDSYEQYF. CDR3 in DNA: TGTGCCAGTGGGGGACTAGCGGGGGACTCCTACGAGCAGTACTTC. The rearrangement joins TRBV19 to TRBJ2-7; 14 bases are shared with TRBD2. This CDR3 region has 15 residues. From germline, CDR1 is LNHDA and CDR2 SQIVND (reference sequence). Trimming removed 8 bases from V and 0 bases from J; junction bases left unmatched: 3.

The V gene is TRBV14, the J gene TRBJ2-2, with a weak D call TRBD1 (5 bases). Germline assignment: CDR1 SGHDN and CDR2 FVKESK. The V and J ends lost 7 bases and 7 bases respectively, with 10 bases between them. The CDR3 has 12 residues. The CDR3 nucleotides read TGTGCCAGCAAAGGGGCGCTCGGGGAGCTGTTTTTT. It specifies CASKGALGELFF.

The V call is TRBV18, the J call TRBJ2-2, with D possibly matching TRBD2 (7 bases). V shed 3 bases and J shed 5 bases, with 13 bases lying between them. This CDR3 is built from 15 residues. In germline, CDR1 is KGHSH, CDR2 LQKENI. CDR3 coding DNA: TGTGCCAGCTCACCTTTACAGGGAGGGACCGGGGAGCTGTTTTTT. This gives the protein CASSPLQGGTGELFF.

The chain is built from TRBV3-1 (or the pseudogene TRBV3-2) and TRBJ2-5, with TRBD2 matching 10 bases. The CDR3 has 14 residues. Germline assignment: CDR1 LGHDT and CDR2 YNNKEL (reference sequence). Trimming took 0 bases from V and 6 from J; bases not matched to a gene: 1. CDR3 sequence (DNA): TGTGCCAGCAGCCAAGAACTAGCGGGGAAGACCCAGTACTTC. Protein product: CASSQELAGKTQYF.

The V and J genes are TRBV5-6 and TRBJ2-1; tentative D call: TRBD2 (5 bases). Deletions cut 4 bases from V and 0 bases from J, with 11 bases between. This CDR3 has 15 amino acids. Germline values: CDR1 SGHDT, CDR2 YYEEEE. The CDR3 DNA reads TGTGCCAGCAGCAAGGACTTCCCCTCCTACAATGAGCAGTTCTTC. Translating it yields CASSKDFPSYNEQFF.

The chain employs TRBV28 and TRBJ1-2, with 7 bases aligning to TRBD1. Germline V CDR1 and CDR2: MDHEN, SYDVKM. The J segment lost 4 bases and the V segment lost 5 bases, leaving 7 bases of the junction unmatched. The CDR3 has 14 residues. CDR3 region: CASSPHGTVYGYTF. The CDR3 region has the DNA TGTGCCAGCAGTCCCCATGGGACAGTCTATGGCTACACCTTC.

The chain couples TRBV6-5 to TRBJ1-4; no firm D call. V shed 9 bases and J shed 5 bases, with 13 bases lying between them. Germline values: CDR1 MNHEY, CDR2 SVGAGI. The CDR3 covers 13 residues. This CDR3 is CARIAGRNEKLFF. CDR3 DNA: TGTGCCAGGATTGCGGGAAGAAATGAAAAACTGTTTTTT.

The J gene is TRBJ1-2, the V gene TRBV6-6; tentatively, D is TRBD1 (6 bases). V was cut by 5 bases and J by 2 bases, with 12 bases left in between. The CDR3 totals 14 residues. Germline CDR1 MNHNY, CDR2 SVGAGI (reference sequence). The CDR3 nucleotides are TGTGCCAGCAGTACCGACAGGAGAAACTATGGCTACACCTTC. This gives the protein CASSTDRRNYGYTF.

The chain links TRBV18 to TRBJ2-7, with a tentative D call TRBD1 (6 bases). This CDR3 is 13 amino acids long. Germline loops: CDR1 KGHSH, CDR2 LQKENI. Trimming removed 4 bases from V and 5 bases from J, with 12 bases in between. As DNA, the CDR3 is TGTGCCAGCTCACGCAAACAGGGTGACGAGCAGTACTTC. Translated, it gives CASSRKQGDEQYF. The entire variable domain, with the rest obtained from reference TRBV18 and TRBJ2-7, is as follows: NAGVMQNPRHLVRRRGQEARLRCSPMKGHSHVYWYRQLPEEGLKFMVYLQKENIIDESGMPKERFSAEFPKEGPSILRIQQVVRGDSAAYFCASSRKQGDEQYFGPGTRLTVT.

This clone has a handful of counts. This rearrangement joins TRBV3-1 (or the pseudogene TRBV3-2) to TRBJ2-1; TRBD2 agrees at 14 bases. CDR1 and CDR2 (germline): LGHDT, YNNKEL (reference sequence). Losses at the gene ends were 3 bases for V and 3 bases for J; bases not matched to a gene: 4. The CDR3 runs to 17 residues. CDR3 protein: CASSQGLAGANYNEQFF. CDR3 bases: TGTGCCAGCAGCCAGGGACTAGCGGGGGCCAACTACAATGAGCAGTTCTTC.

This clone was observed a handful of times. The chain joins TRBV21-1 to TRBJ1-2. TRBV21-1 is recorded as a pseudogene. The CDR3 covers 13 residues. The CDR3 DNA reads TGTGCCAGCAGCAAAGTGGGGGGTAACGGCTACACCTTC. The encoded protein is CASSKVGGNGYTF.

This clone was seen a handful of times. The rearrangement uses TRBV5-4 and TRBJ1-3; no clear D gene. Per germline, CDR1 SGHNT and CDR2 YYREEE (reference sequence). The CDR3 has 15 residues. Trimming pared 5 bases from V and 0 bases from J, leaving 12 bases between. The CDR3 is CASRPETGSGNTIYF. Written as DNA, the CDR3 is TGTGCCAGCAGACCCGAGACGGGCTCTGGAAACACCATATATTTT. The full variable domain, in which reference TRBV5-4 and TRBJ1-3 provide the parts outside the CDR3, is ETGVTQSPTHLIKTRGQQVTLRCSSQSGHNTVSWYQQALGQGPQFIFQYYREEENGRGNFPPRFSGLQFPNYSSELNVNALELDDSALYLCASRPETGSGNTIYFGEGSWLTVV.

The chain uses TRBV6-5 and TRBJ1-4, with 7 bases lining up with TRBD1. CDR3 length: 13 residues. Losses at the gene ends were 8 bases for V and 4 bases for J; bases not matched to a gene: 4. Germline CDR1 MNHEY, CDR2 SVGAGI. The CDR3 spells CASQGQNNEKLFF. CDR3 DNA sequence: TGTGCCAGCCAGGGACAGAATAATGAAAAACTGTTTTTT.

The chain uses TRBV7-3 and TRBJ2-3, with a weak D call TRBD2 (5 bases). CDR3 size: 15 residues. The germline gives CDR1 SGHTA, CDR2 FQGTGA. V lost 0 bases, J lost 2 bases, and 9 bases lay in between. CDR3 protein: CASSLTPTTTDTQYF. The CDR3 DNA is TGTGCCAGCAGCTTAACTCCGACTACCACAGATACGCAGTATTTT. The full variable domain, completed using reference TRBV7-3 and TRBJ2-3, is GAGVSQTPSNKVTEKGKYVELRCDPISGHTALYWYRQSLGQGPEFLIYFQGTGAADDSGLPNDRFFAVRPEGSVSTLKIQRTERGDSAVYLCASSLTPTTTDTQYFGPGTRLTVL.

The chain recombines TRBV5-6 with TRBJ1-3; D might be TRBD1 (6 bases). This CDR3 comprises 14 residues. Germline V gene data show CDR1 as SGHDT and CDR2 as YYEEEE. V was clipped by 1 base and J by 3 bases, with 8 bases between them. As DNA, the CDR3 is TGTGCCAGCAGCTTGCCAGGGGATGGAAACACCATATATTTT. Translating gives CASSLPGDGNTIYF.

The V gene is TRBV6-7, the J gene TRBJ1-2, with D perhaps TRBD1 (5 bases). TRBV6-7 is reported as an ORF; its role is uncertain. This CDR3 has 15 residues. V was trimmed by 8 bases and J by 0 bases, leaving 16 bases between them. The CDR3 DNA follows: TGTGCCAGCCGCTGGGGGAGGGAAACTAACTATGGCTACACCTTC. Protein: CASRWGRETNYGYTF.

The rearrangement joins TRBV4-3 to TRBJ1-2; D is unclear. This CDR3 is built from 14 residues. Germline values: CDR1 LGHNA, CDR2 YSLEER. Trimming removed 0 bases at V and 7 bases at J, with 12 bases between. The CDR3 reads CASSQERGRGGYTF. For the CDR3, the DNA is TGCGCCAGCAGCCAAGAGCGGGGAAGAGGTGGCTACACCTTC.

For the CDR3, the DNA is TGCAGCGTAACCCCTAGCGGGGTTAGGACAGATACGCAGTATTTT. Its protein product is CSVTPSGVRTDTQYF. The V gene is TRBV29-1, the J gene TRBJ2-3; 9 bases are a match to TRBD2. This CDR3 is 15 amino acids long. V shed 6 bases and J 3 bases; nucleotides not matched to a gene: 10. From germline, CDR1 is SQVTM and CDR2 ANQGSEA.

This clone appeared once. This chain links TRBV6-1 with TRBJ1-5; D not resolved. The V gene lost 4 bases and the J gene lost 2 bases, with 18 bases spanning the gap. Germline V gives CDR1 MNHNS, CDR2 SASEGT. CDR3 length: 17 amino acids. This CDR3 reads CASSGLAGTWGNQPQHF. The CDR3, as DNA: TGTGCCAGCAGTGGCTTGGCGGGAACGTGGGGCAATCAGCCCCAGCATTTT.

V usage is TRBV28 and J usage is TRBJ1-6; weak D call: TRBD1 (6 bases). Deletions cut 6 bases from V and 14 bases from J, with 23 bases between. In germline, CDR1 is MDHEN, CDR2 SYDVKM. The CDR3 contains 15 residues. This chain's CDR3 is CASSPLTGVGIALHF. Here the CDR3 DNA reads TGTGCCAGCAGCCCCTTGACAGGTGTCGGTATAGCCCTCCACTTT.

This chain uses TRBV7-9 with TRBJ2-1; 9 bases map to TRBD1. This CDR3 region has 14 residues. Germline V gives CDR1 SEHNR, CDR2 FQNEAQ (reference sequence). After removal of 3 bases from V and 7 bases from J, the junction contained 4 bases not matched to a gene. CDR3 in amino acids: CASSLWDRVNEQFF. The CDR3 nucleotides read TGTGCCAGCAGCTTGTGGGACAGGGTAAATGAGCAGTTCTTC.

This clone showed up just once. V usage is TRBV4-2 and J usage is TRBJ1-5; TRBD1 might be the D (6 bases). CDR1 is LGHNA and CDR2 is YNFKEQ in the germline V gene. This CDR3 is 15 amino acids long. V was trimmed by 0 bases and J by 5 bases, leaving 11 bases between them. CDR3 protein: CASSQDTGGYQPQHF. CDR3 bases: TGTGCCAGCAGCCAAGATACGGGGGGCTATCAGCCCCAGCATTTT.

CDR3 sequence (DNA): TGTGCAGTTAGACTAGCGGCCCAACGAAGCGTTAATGAGCAGTTCTTC. Protein sequence: CAVRLAAQRSVNEQFF. The chain has TRBV30 and TRBJ2-1; 9 bases map to TRBD2. Per germline, CDR1 GTSNPN and CDR2 SVGIG (reference sequence). This CDR3 is built from 16 residues.